These T cell receptor beta chains were read from a single sample in a study of T cell changes during pregnancy in multiple sclerosis. The repertoire was sequenced with immunoSEQ multiplex PCR; TCRdb's copy has only in-frame clones and lacks some. The sample contains tens of thousands of clones, 94% of which appear only once. Sequencing used peripheral blood, obtained in the third trimester of pregnancy. The receptors come from a female donor with multiple sclerosis, enrolled in a pregnancy study. Each CDR3 is given with its conserved first and last residue. Fields, in order: D gene, V gene, clone size, J gene, CDR3 DNA, CDR3 protein. The D gene is left open where the match is weak. Clone size, where shown, is once, few, many, or a class for clones that have expanded.

D: NA; V: TRBV7-9; size: few; J: TRBJ1-6; DNA: TGTGCCAGCAAGCCGGGGAGAGATTCACCCCTCCACTTT; CDR3: CASKPGRDSPLHF
D: TRBD1; V: TRBV25-1; size: NA; J: TRBJ1-2; DNA: TGTGCCAGCAGTGGTGGGACAGGGGTCGGCTACACCTTC; CDR3: CASSGGTGVGYTF
D: NA; V: TRBV27; size: NA; J: TRBJ1-1; DNA: TGTGCCAGCAGTTGGTCACAGAACACTGAAGCTTTCTTT; CDR3: CASSWSQNTEAFF
D: NA; V: TRBV5-4; size: NA; J: TRBJ1-1; DNA: TGTGCCAGCAGCTTGGAAGCAGCGATGAACACTGAAGCTTTCTTT; CDR3: CASSLEAAMNTEAFF
D: TRBD2; V: TRBV13; size: NA; J: TRBJ2-3; DNA: TGTGCCAGCAGCTCAACTAGCGTGGAAACAGATACGCAGTATTTT; CDR3: CASSSTSVETDTQYF
D: TRBD1; V: TRBV7-9; size: NA; J: TRBJ1-2; DNA: TGTGCCAGCAGCCAAGGAGGCGGACAGGGGGCGAATGGCTACACCTTC; CDR3: CASSQGGGQGANGYTF
D: TRBD1; V: TRBV30; size: NA; J: TRBJ1-2; DNA: TGTGCCTGGGCCCCAACAGGGGCTGATGGCTACACCTTC; CDR3: CAWAPTGADGYTF
D: TRBD1; V: TRBV5-6; size: NA; J: TRBJ1-5; DNA: TGTGCCAGCAGCCACTATTCCGGGACAGGGGCGAATCAGCCCCAGCATTTT; CDR3: CASSHYSGTGANQPQHF
D: NA; V: TRBV29-1; size: NA; J: TRBJ2-7; DNA: TGCAGCGTTCGCACGGCGGGAGAGCAGTACTTC; CDR3: CSVRTAGEQYF
D: NA; V: TRBV11-2; size: NA; J: TRBJ2-3; DNA: TGTGCCAGCAGCTTAGATCCAGCGGCTAGCACAGATACGCAGTATTTT; CDR3: CASSLDPAASTDTQYF
D: NA; V: TRBV4-2; size: NA; J: TRBJ2-3; DNA: TGTGCCAGCAGCCAAGATATCCGGGATACGCAGTATTTT; CDR3: CASSQDIRDTQYF
D: NA; V: TRBV9; size: once; J: TRBJ1-1; DNA: TGTGCCAGCAGCGTAGGTCGGCGGGACACTGAAGCTTTCTTT; CDR3: CASSVGRRDTEAFF
D: NA; V: TRBV10-3; size: NA; J: TRBJ2-7; DNA: TGTGCCATCAGTGAGTCACTGTTTCAGGGTTCCTACGAGCAGTACTTC; CDR3: CAISESLFQGSYEQYF
D: NA; V: TRBV27; size: NA; J: TRBJ2-7; DNA: TGTGCCAGCAGCAGCGTTCGGGGGGCTCCCTACGAGCAGTACTTC; CDR3: CASSSVRGAPYEQYF
D: NA; V: TRBV5-6; size: NA; J: TRBJ1-4; DNA: TGTGCCAGCAGCTCGCCTCAGGAAAATGAAAAACTGTTTTTT; CDR3: CASSSPQENEKLFF
D: NA; V: TRBV7-9; size: NA; J: TRBJ2-5; DNA: TGTGCCAGCAGCCCAGACACCGAGTGGGCCCAGTACTTC; CDR3: CASSPDTEWAQYF
D: TRBD1; V: TRBV11-2; size: NA; J: TRBJ1-6; DNA: TGTGCCAGCAGCCCACGACAGGGGCGTAATAATTCACCCCTCCACTTT; CDR3: CASSPRQGRNNSPLHF
D: NA; V: TRBV6-1; size: NA; J: TRBJ1-2; DNA: TGTGCCAGCAGTGAAGGGGGCCAAGGGTATGGCTACACCTTC; CDR3: CASSEGGQGYGYTF
D: TRBD1; V: TRBV13; size: NA; J: TRBJ2-3; DNA: TGTGCCAGCAGCGCCGCGGGACAGGGGGTGAGAACAGATACGCAGTATTTT; CDR3: CASSAAGQGVRTDTQYF
D: NA; V: TRBV6-5; size: NA; J: TRBJ1-1; DNA: TGTGCCAGCAGTTACTCAGGGGAGGTAACTGAAGCTTTCTTT; CDR3: CASSYSGEVTEAFF
D: TRBD2; V: TRBV25-1; size: NA; J: TRBJ2-1; DNA: TGTGCCAGCAGTGGTGGGACTAGCGGGGGTGACTACAATGAGCAGTTCTTC; CDR3: CASSGGTSGGDYNEQFF
D: NA; V: TRBV2; size: NA; J: TRBJ1-6; DNA: TGTGCCGTACGGGGGGATAATTCACCCCTCCACTTT; CDR3: CAVRGDNSPLHF
D: TRBD2; V: TRBV5-1; size: NA; J: TRBJ2-1; DNA: TGCGCCAGCAGCTTGGCGGCGCGGGGGGGAAGCAATGAGCAGTTCTTC; CDR3: CASSLAARGGSNEQFF
D: NA; V: TRBV19; size: NA; J: TRBJ1-2; DNA: NA; CDR3: CASTSGVYGYTF